This T cell receptor beta chain stems from a study of response to subunit inactivated influenza vaccine. Points from the study as a whole: The authors offered the suggestion that each seasonal influenza vaccination recruits few new T cells.

The germline CDR1 and CDR2 sequences are SGHDT and YYEEEE. CDR3 size: 15 residues. V shed 3 bases and J shed 1 base, with 11 bases lying between them. TCRdb analysed the RT-PCR reads with MiXCR anew, one entry per CDR3 protein. This table has 150,000 to 200,000 distinct CDR3 sequences, 11% appearing once. In this sample, this clonotype turned up many times. Its antigen is as yet unknown. The clonotype originates from a man aged 45-65 years who received an inactivated influenza vaccine. V usage is TRBV5-6 and J usage is TRBJ1-5; a possible D gene is TRBD1 (6 bases). The sequences come from non-naive T cells sorted from PBMCs, collected more than 35 days after vaccination. The DNA for the CDR3 is TGTGCCAGCAGCTCCGGGGGGCAGAGCAATCAGCCCCAGCATTTT. This translates into CASSSGGQSNQPQHF.